The 7 T cell receptor beta chains below were found in one sample sequenced in a study of shared clonotypes between healthy human individuals. Only in-frame clones appear in the TCRdb table, and some are missing; sequencing was by immunoSEQ multiplex PCR. The sample records over 1.5 million clones, 98% being singletons. The sample was naive CD4+ T cells sorted from blood. Subset specified: CD45RA+ positively selected. Every receptor here comes from a man aged 30 to 39 in good health.

The chain carries TRBV28 and TRBJ1-5; D perhaps matches TRBD1 (5 bases). The CDR3 is 13 amino acids. From germline, CDR1 is MDHEN and CDR2 SYDVKM. The CDR3 sequence: CACKTEINQPQHF. CDR3 DNA sequence: TGTGCTTGTAAGACAGAAATCAATCAGCCCCAGCATTTT. The variable domain in full, with the rest retrieved from reference TRBV28 and TRBJ1-5, is DVKVTQSSRYLVKRTGEKVFLECVQDMDHENMFWYRQDPGLGLRLIYFSYDVKMKEKGDIPEGYSVSREKKERFSLILESASTNQTSMYLCACKTEINQPQHFGDGTRLSIL.

This chain links TRBV9 with TRBJ2-6; maybe TRBD2 (6 bases). Germline loops: CDR1 SGDLS, CDR2 YYNGEE. V was clipped by 0 bases and J by 0 bases, with 13 bases between them. The CDR3 runs 18 residues. CDR3 coding DNA: TGTGCCAGCAGCGTAGGACGGGAGATTCGCTCTGGGGCCAACGTCCTGACTTTC. The encoded protein is CASSVGREIRSGANVLTF.

J is TRBJ1-1 and V is TRBV28; no reliable D call. V was shortened by 6 bases and J by 8 bases, with 16 bases between the two germline ends. This CDR3 has 13 amino acids. CDR1 and CDR2 (germline): MDHEN, SYDVKM. CDR3 sequence: CASSFPAKREAFF. The CDR3 DNA sequence: TGTGCCAGCAGCTTTCCCGCCAAGCGGGAAGCTTTCTTT.

V gene TRBV5-3 combines with J gene TRBJ2-7, with 8 bases that match TRBD2. TRBV5-3 is known as an ORF, though its function is uncertain. CDR3 length equals 19 residues. The junction had 20 bases not matched to a gene; V was cut back by 4 bases and J by 2 bases. The CDR3 DNA sequence: TGTGCCAGAAGCCCCTACCGTGGCGGAAGGCTAGCGGGTCCCTACGAGCAGTACTTC. Translation gives CARSPYRGGRLAGPYEQYF.

The sample holds one count of this clone. V and J are TRBV2 and TRBJ1-1; TRBD1 might be the D (6 bases). CDR1 SNHLY and CDR2 FYNNEI come from the germline V gene. CDR3 size: 13 residues. The V gene lost 3 bases and the J gene lost 11 bases, with 16 bases spanning the gap. The CDR3, as DNA: TGTGCCAGCAGTGACAACAGGGATTCGCGGGCTTTCTTT. Translation gives CASSDNRDSRAFF. Variable domain in full (rest from reference TRBV2 and TRBJ1-1): EPEVTQTPSHQVTQMGQEVILRCVPISNHLYFYWYRQILGQKVEFLVSFYNNEISEKSEIFDDQFSVERPDGSNFTLKIRSTKLEDSAMYFCASSDNRDSRAFFGQGTRLTVV.

The chain couples TRBV18 to TRBJ2-3; 9 bases fit TRBD2. The CDR3 has 16 residues. CDR1 and CDR2 from the germline V gene are KGHSH and LQKENI. Unmatched junction bases numbered 10, after V lost 1 base and J lost 8 bases. The CDR3 nucleotides read TGTGCCAGCTCACCACAGGCTAGCGGGAAGAGAGGTACGCAGTATTTT. Residues: CASSPQASGKRGTQYF.

In this sample, this clone turned up once. This chain uses TRBV6-1 with TRBJ2-7, with 7 bases lining up with TRBD2. The CDR3 covers 15 residues. From germline, CDR1 is MNHNS and CDR2 SASEGT. The V segment lost 6 bases and the J segment 3 bases; nucleotides outside the gene matches: 11. The chain's CDR3 is CASRGREGPGYEQYF. The CDR3 DNA reads as TGTGCCAGCAGGGGGAGGGAGGGCCCTGGCTACGAGCAGTACTTC.